A single sample is the source of the 3 T cell receptor beta chains below, sequenced in a study of CD8 T cells in ankylosing spondylitis. TCRdb called the 5' RACE reads again in MiXCR, with one record for every CDR3 protein. The sample contains over 150,000 distinct CDR3 sequences, about 20% of which appear only once. Source material: blood, either unsorted or a sorted T cell fraction (not recorded which). The receptors come from a male donor under 30 with ankylosing spondylitis or in good health (not recorded which).

The sample holds many counts of this clonotype. CDR3: CASSRGALGNTEAFF. The CDR3 nucleotides read TGTGCCAGCAGTCGGGGGGCTTTGGGGAACACTGAAGCTTTCTTT. This chain uses TRBV28 with TRBJ1-1; the D gene is possibly TRBD1 (6 bases). This CDR3 is 15 amino acids long. Between the trimmed V and J ends, which lost 5 bases and 1 base, there was a span of 14 bases. Germline V gene lookup returns CDR1 MDHEN and CDR2 SYDVKM.

Comment on this clonotype: Likely a read error: the CDR3 ends without its conserved phenylalanine or tryptophan. V and J are TRBV29-1 and TRBJ2-7; D may be TRBD2 (5 bases). Germline V lookup: CDR1 SQVTM, CDR2 ANQGSEA. Trimming pared 7 bases from V and 3 bases from J, leaving 13 bases between. There are 12 residues in the CDR3. The chain's CDR3 is CSAAPSSYEQYY. The CDR3, as DNA: TGCAGCGCAGCCCCTAGCAGCTACGAGCAGTACTAC.

This clonotype has ten or more counts. This chain joins TRBV28 and TRBJ2-1; unclear D gene. Per the germline V gene, CDR1 is MDHEN and CDR2 is SYDVKM. This CDR3 has 15 residues. V was pared by 6 bases and J by 0 bases, with 12 bases between. The CDR3 DNA reads as TGTGCCAGCAGAGCCTTCTCTGTCTCCTACAATGAGCAGTTCTTC. Amino acids: CASRAFSVSYNEQFF.